This T cell receptor beta chain is drawn from a study of cytomegalovirus exposure and HLA in healthy donors. Study in general: Of all 400 or so donors who were genotyped, around 79% belonged to the Caucasian-associated ancestry cluster.

The PCR had 60 Vbeta and 13 Jbeta primers. Here immunoSEQ multiplex PCR was the method, and the copy in TCRdb shows in-frame clones only, minus some. The sample gives 150,000 to 200,000 clones, around 83% of which show up once; 1.5% to 2% is in the top ten. The ends lost 3 bases at V and 6 bases at J; junction bases unmatched: 5. Germline CDR1 LNHDA, CDR2 SQIVND (reference sequence). This CDR3 spans 14 amino acids. The receptor's source is a man in his fifties or sixties in good health and CMV-seronegative. Specimen: PBMCs. The chain joins TRBV19 to TRBJ1-5; 7 nucleotides align to TRBD1. The CDR3 DNA is TGTGCCAGTAGTATCCGCAGGGGGATTCAGCCCCAGCATTTT. Amino acids: CASSIRRGIQPQHF. Full variable domain (remainder filled in from reference TRBV19 and TRBJ1-5): DGGITQSPKYLFRKEGQNVTLSCEQNLNHDAMYWYRQDPGQGLRLIYYSQIVNDFQKGDIAEGYSVSREKKESFPLTVTSAQKNPTAFYLCASSIRRGIQPQHFGDGTRLSIL.